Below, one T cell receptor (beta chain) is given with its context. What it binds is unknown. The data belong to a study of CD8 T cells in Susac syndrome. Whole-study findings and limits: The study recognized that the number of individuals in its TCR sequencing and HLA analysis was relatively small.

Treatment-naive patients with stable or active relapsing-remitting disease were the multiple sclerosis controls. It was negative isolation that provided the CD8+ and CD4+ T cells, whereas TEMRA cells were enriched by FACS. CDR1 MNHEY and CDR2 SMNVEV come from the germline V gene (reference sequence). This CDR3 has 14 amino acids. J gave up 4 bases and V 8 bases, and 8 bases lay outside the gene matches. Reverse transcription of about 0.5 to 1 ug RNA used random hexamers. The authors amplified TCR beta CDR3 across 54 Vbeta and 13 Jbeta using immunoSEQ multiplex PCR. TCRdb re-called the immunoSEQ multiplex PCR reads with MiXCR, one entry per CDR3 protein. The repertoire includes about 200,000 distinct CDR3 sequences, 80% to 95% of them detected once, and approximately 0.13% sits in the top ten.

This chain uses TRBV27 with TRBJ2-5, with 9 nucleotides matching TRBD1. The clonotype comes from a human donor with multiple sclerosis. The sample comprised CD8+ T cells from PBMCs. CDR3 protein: CASGVSGQGETQYF. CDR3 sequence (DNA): TGTGCCAGCGGGGTTTCGGGACAGGGAGAGACCCAGTACTTC.